This TCR beta chain is from a study of shared clonotypes between healthy human individuals. It was across several immunoSEQ plates that each subset's genomic DNA was evenly split. Sequenced by immunoSEQ multiplex PCR; TCRdb stores in-frame clones only, minus some. The sample includes more than 2 million clones, about 94% of them seen just once. The V gene's germline CDR1 is SEHNR and CDR2 FQNEAQ (reference sequence). The CDR3 has 16 amino acids. V trimming: 5 bases; J trimming: 1 base; junction bases outside the gene matches: 8. This clonotype was sampled from a man aged 18 to 29 in good health. The sample comprised naive CD4+ T cells sorted from blood. Subset defined: CD45RA+ positively selected. This chain links TRBV7-9 with TRBJ1-1; the match to TRBD1 covers 9 bases. The CDR3 sequence: CASSTPGQGGNTEAFF. In DNA form, the CDR3 reads TGTGCCAGCAGCACACCGGGACAGGGAGGGAACACTGAAGCTTTCTTT.